Each of the 14 T cell receptor beta chains below was sequenced from the same sample in a study of CD8+ T cells in alopecia areata. The sample's treatment: oral pan-JAK inhibitor, 5-10 mg twice daily. Once RNA had been extracted, it was reverse transcribed into cDNA to act as the sequencing template. Clones were read by immunoSEQ multiplex PCR, and TCRdb kept only the in-frame ones, dropping some. The table shows over 150,000 clones, with approximately 60% occurring only once. This sample comprised CD4+ T cells sorted from blood, obtained at week 24, from a patient treated with tofacitinib. These receptors were obtained from a human donor with alopecia areata.

This chain connects TRBV7-9 to TRBJ2-7; 9 nucleotides match TRBD2. CDR3 size: 15 residues. V lost 5 bases, J lost 2 bases, and 7 bases stayed unmatched. CDR1 is SEHNR, CDR2 FQNEAQ, per germline (reference sequence). In nucleotides, the CDR3 is TGTGCCAGCAGCCGTAGCGGGGGCGGGACCTACGAGCAGTACTTC. Translated: CASSRSGGGTYEQYF.

The rearrangement uses TRBV7-9 and TRBJ2-5; no firm D call. The germline V gene encodes CDR1 SEHNR and CDR2 FQNEAQ (reference sequence). The CDR3 sequence is 15 residues long. Trimming removed 3 bases from V and 4 bases from J, with 15 bases in between. In nucleotides, the CDR3 is TGTGCCAGCAGCTTTGGACGGAAATTCGGAGAGACCCAGTACTTC. This translates into CASSFGRKFGETQYF.

V and J are TRBV7-2 and TRBJ2-1; 10 nucleotides agree with TRBD2. The V and J ends lost 6 bases and 1 base, in that order; junction bases with no gene match: 12. CDR1 and CDR2 (germline): SGHTA, FQGNSA. The length of the CDR3 is 18 residues. CDR3 sequence: CASRTPRAGGRSYNEQFF. CDR3 sequence (DNA): TGTGCCAGCAGGACCCCTCGAGCGGGGGGGCGGTCCTACAATGAGCAGTTCTTC.

The gene calls are TRBV6-6 and TRBJ2-4, with D maybe TRBD1 (6 bases). V was clipped by 6 bases and J by 0 bases, with 9 bases between them. This CDR3 is built from 14 residues. The germline CDR1 and CDR2 sequences are MNHNY and SVGAGI (reference sequence). The CDR3, as DNA: TGTGCCAGCAGCACGGACAGAGCCAAAAACATTCAGTACTTC. Translating it yields CASSTDRAKNIQYF.

The sample holds a few counts of this clone. The V gene is TRBV10-3, the J gene TRBJ2-1, with D possibly being TRBD1 (6 bases). The germline gives CDR1 ENHRY, CDR2 SYGVKD. Trimming shortened V by 1 base and J by 9 bases, and 16 bases separated the two germline ends. The CDR3 spans 15 residues. In nucleotides, the CDR3 is TGTGCCATCAGTGAGTTACAGGGCGGGCGAGGTGAGCAGTTCTTC. Translated, it gives CAISELQGGRGEQFF.

The chain combines TRBV9 with TRBJ2-5; possible D gene TRBD1, 5 bases. Germline CDR1 SGDLS, CDR2 YYNGEE. The CDR3 runs to 14 residues. Trimming took off 3 bases at V and 4 bases at J, with 13 bases between the two ends. CDR3 coding DNA: TGTGCCAGCAGCGCCGGACACTCGAGAGAGACCCAGTACTTC. Translating gives CASSAGHSRETQYF. Drawing the rest from reference TRBV9 and TRBJ2-5, the complete variable domain is DSGVTQTPKHLITATGQRVTLRCSPRSGDLSVYWYQQSLDQGLQFLIQYYNGEERAKGNILERFSAQQFPDLHSELNLSSLELGDSALYFCASSAGHSRETQYFGPGTRLLVL.

This clone was detected only once. V gene TRBV29-1 combines with J gene TRBJ1-5; the D is unclear. The germline CDR1 and CDR2 sequences are SQVTM and ANQGSEA. V shed 0 bases and J shed 7 bases, with 10 bases lying between them. The CDR3 extends over 13 amino acids. The CDR3 protein is CSVEELRQQPQHF. DNA of the CDR3: TGCAGCGTTGAAGAGTTGCGTCAACAGCCCCAGCATTTT. Together with reference TRBV29-1 and TRBJ1-5, the CDR3 gives the full variable domain: SAVISQKPSRDICQRGTSLTIQCQVDSQVTMMFWYRQQPGQSLTLIATANQGSEATYESGFVIDKFPISRPNLTFSTLTVSNMSPEDSSIYLCSVEELRQQPQHFGDGTRLSIL.

This rearrangement joins TRBV11-3 to TRBJ1-1, with D unresolved. V was shortened by 1 base and J by 5 bases, with 8 bases between the two germline ends. From germline, CDR1 is SGHNT and CDR2 YENEEA. The CDR3 totals 13 residues. The CDR3 DNA sequence: TGTGCCAGCAGCTTAGGGCCGCGGACTGAAGCTTTCTTT. Protein: CASSLGPRTEAFF.

This clone was detected only a few times. V is TRBV29-1 and J is TRBJ1-5; 7 bases match TRBD1. This CDR3 region has 15 residues. Trimming at V came to 5 bases and at J to 4 bases, leaving 11 bases not matched to a gene. Germline lookup yields CDR1 SQVTM and CDR2 ANQGSEA. CDR3 in amino acids: CSVRDQGEWNQPQHF. In DNA, the CDR3 is TGCAGCGTTCGCGACCAGGGGGAATGGAATCAGCCCCAGCATTTT.

This clone came up once. The V call is TRBV4-1, the J call TRBJ1-2, with a possible D match to TRBD1 (6 bases). Germline V gives CDR1 MGHRA, CDR2 YSYEKL. This CDR3 contains 15 residues. Trimming shortened V by 0 bases and J by 2 bases, and 10 bases separated the two germline ends. CDR3 loop: CASSQDRRGNYGYTF. The CDR3 DNA is TGCGCCAGCAGCCAAGATCGAAGGGGGAACTATGGCTACACCTTC.

The V gene is TRBV27, the J gene TRBJ2-1; 11 positions agree with TRBD2. The length of the CDR3 is 16 residues. V dropped 4 bases and J dropped 3; count of bases not matched to a gene: 5. Germline CDR1 is MNHEY and CDR2 is SMNVEV (reference sequence). The DNA for the CDR3 is TGTGCCAGCAGTTCTCTAGCGGGGGGCCTCTACAATGAGCAGTTCTTC. Its translation: CASSSLAGGLYNEQFF.

This clone was observed a handful of times. This rearrangement joins TRBV20-1 to TRBJ1-2; D perhaps matches TRBD1 (6 bases). V lost 5 bases, J lost 7 bases, and 11 bases lay in between. Germline CDR1 and CDR2: DFQATT and SNEGSKA (reference sequence). This CDR3 is built from 11 residues. The CDR3 sequence is CSARGHGGYTF. CDR3 in DNA: TGCAGTGCTCGGGGACATGGTGGCTACACCTTC.

The V gene is TRBV29-1, the J gene TRBJ1-6; no clear D. The CDR3 length is 13 residues. The germline CDR1 and CDR2 sequences are SQVTM and ANQGSEA. V lost 0 bases to trimming and J lost 9 bases, with 9 bases between them. The CDR3 sequence: CSVEDGVGSPLHF. DNA for the CDR3: TGCAGCGTTGAAGACGGGGTGGGTTCACCCCTCCACTTT.

This clone was seen only a few times. V gene TRBV5-1 combines with J gene TRBJ2-1, with 9 positions matching TRBD2. This CDR3 contains 16 residues. The V segment lost 0 bases and the J segment 6 bases; nucleotides outside the gene matches: 7. CDR1 and CDR2 (germline): SGHRS, YFSETQ. CDR3 sequence (DNA): TGCGCCAGCAGCTTGGGTGTGCGGGGGGGCCCCAATGAGCAGTTCTTC. The encoded protein is CASSLGVRGGPNEQFF.